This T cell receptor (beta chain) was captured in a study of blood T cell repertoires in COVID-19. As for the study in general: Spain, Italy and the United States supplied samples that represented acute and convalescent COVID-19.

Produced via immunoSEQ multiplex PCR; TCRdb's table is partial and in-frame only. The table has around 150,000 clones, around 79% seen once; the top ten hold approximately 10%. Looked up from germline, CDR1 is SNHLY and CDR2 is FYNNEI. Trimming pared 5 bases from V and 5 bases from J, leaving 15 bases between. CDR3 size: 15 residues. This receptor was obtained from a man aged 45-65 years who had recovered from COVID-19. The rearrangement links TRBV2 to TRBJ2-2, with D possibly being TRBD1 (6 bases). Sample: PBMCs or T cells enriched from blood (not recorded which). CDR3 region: CASSYDVRGTGELFF. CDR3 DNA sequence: TGTGCCAGCAGTTACGACGTTAGGGGGACCGGGGAGCTGTTTTTT.